These 12 T cell receptor beta chains were all obtained from the same sample, sequenced in a study of regulatory T cells in long-lasting Graves disease. Time point specified: newly diagnosed GD, antithyroid drugs for less than 3 months. From PBMCs, RNA was extracted and then used to make the TCR library. Building of the TCR beta libraries involved iRepertoire HTBI primers and Arm-PCR of CDR3 regions. One entry per CDR3 protein, called by TCRdb with MiXCR from the multiplex PCR reads. Of around 400,000 distinct CDR3 sequences in the sample, approximately 16% are singletons; the top ten hold approximately 7.8%. This sample was shared with a second study, whose subject was T cells in Graves' hyperthyroidism and ophthalmopathy.

The sample consisted of peripheral blood mononuclear cells (PBMCs), taken at new diagnosis, from a patient treated with antithyroid drugs. Receptors were obtained from a woman in her thirties or forties with Graves disease.

This clonotype was recorded many times. The chain joins TRBV15 to TRBJ1-5; D gene uncertain. Germline assignment: CDR1 LNHNV and CDR2 YYDKDF (reference sequence). Trimming took 2 bases from V and 4 from J, leaving 3 bases between them. This CDR3 region has 12 residues. CDR3 loop: CATSRPNQPQHF. CDR3 in DNA: TGTGCCACCAGCAGACCTAATCAGCCCCAGCATTTT.

Comment on this clonotype: A much larger clone is a single base away; this may be a read error. This sequence joins TRBV28 and TRBJ1-1; D gene uncertain. In germline, CDR1 is MDHEN, CDR2 SYDVKM. The V end lost 7 bases, the J end lost 1 base, and 10 bases lay between the germline ends. This CDR3 is 13 amino acids long. The DNA for the CDR3 is TGTGCCAGCACCCATGCGGAGAACACTGAAGCTTTCTTT. Amino acids: CASTHAENTEAFF.

This clonotype was counted many times. This chain joins TRBV19 and TRBJ2-3; 11 bases map to TRBD2. CDR1 LNHDA and CDR2 SQIVND come from the germline V gene (reference sequence). After removal of 4 bases from V and 1 base from J, the junction contained 7 bases not matched to a gene. This CDR3 has 17 amino acids. Written as DNA, the CDR3 is TGTGCCAGTAGTACCACCCAGGGACTAGCGGGCACAGATACGCAGTATTTT. Its translation is CASSTTQGLAGTDTQYF.

The chain uses TRBV3-1 and TRBJ2-1; 12 nucleotides match TRBD2. This CDR3 has 17 amino acids. V lost 1 base to trimming and J lost 6 bases; unmatched junction nucleotides: 7. Germline V lookup: CDR1 LGHDT, CDR2 YNNKEL (reference sequence). CDR3 region: CASSQGLAGGLGNEQFF. DNA for the CDR3: TGTGCCAGCAGCCAAGGGCTAGCGGGAGGGCTAGGCAATGAGCAGTTCTTC.

The chain joins TRBV19 to TRBJ2-1; D may be TRBD2 (6 bases). Germline V gives CDR1 LNHDA, CDR2 SQIVND (reference sequence). The germline V and J ends were trimmed by 2 bases and 0 bases, with 14 bases remaining between them. This CDR3 has 17 amino acids. In DNA form, the CDR3 reads TGTGCCAGTAGTATACTTTTGGGGCGGGGCTCCTACAATGAGCAGTTCTTC. As protein: CASSILLGRGSYNEQFF.

CDR3 sequence reads: CASSWSGQGAGDGYTF. The CDR3 region has the DNA TGTGCCAGCAGCTGGTCGGGACAGGGGGCCGGGGATGGCTACACCTTC. V is TRBV7-8 and J is TRBJ1-2, with 12 bases lining up with TRBD1. This CDR3 is 16 amino acids long. Unmatched junction bases numbered 9, after V lost 4 bases and J lost 6 bases. Germline CDR1 and CDR2: SGHVS and FQNEAQ.

This clonotype was counted at least ten times. This chain uses TRBV14 with TRBJ1-1, with D unresolved. V shed 0 bases and J shed 11 bases, with 16 bases lying between them. The germline V gene encodes CDR1 SGHDN and CDR2 FVKESK. The CDR3 extends over 14 amino acids. The CDR3 bases are TGTGCCAGCAGCCAAGAGCTCTCTCCTAAGAGGGCTTTCTTT. Its translation is CASSQELSPKRAFF. Variable domain in full (rest from reference TRBV14 and TRBJ1-1): EAGVTQFPSHSVIEKGQTVTLRCDPISGHDNLYWYRRVMGKEIKFLLHFVKESKQDESGMPNNRFLAERTGGTYSTLKVQPAELEDSGVYFCASSQELSPKRAFFGQGTRLTVV.

This clonotype was recorded at least ten times. This sequence joins TRBV12-3 or TRBV12-4 and TRBJ2-1; no clear D gene. The V end was cut by 6 bases, the J end by 10 bases, with 13 bases between. The CDR3 has 12 residues. The CDR3 region has the DNA TGTGCCAGCAGCCTAAGGGCCCGGGAGCAGTTCTTC. Its translation is CASSLRAREQFF.

The table lists this clonotype with a few counts. The J gene is TRBJ1-4, the V gene TRBV4-3, with 8 bases matching TRBD1. Germline loops: CDR1 LGHNA, CDR2 YSLEER. Trimming took 0 bases from V and 7 from J; bases not matched to a gene: 13. The CDR3 runs 18 residues. The CDR3 DNA is TGCGCCAGCAGCCAAGATCTAGGGACAGGACCAGGTCCTGAAAAACTGTTTTTT. It specifies CASSQDLGTGPGPEKLFF.

The chain couples TRBV7-2 to TRBJ2-5; 16 bases are shared with TRBD2. Germline CDR1 SGHTA, CDR2 FQGNSA. The V gene end was trimmed by 3 bases and the J gene end by 5 bases; junction bases not matched to a gene: 12. The CDR3 totals 19 residues. CDR3 amino acids: CASSLDPPGLAGGQETQYF. DNA for the CDR3: TGTGCCAGCAGCTTGGATCCGCCGGGACTAGCGGGAGGGCAGGAGACCCAGTACTTC.

The CDR3 is CASGLAGGYEQYF. The CDR3 DNA is TGTGCCAGCGGCCTAGCGGGAGGGTACGAGCAGTACTTC. This rearrangement joins TRBV7-9 to TRBJ2-7, with TRBD2 matching over 12 bases. V trimming: 8 bases; J trimming: 4 bases; junction bases outside the gene matches: 3. The CDR3 is 13 residues long. Germline V gene lookup returns CDR1 SEHNR and CDR2 FQNEAQ (reference sequence).

Ten or more counts support this clonotype. The CDR3 sequence: CASRPYRAGYSGANVLTF. CDR3 nucleotide sequence: TGTGCCAGCAGGCCATACCGGGCGGGCTACTCTGGGGCCAACGTCCTGACTTTC. The V call is TRBV7-3, the J call TRBJ2-6, with D perhaps TRBD2 (5 bases). The germline V gene has CDR1 SGHTA and CDR2 FQGTGA. The CDR3 has 18 residues. The V end was cut by 6 bases, the J end by 0 bases, with 18 bases between.